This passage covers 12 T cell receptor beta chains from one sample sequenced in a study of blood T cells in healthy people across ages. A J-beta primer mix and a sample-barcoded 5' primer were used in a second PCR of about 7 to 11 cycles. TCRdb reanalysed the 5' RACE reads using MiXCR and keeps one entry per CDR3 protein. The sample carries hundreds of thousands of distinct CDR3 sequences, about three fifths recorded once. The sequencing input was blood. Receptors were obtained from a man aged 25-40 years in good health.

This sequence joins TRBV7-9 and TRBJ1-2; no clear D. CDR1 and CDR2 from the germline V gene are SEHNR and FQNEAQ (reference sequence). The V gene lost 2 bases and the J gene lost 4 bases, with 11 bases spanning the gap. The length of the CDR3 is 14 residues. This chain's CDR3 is CASSLSQALYGYTF. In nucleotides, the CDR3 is TGTGCCAGCAGCTTATCGCAGGCCCTCTATGGCTACACCTTC. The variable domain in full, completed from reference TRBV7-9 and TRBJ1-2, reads DTGVSQNPRHKITKRGQNVTFRCDPISEHNRLYWYRQTLGQGPEFLTYFQNEAQLEKSRLLSDRFSAERPKGSFSTLEIQRTEQGDSAMYLCASSLSQALYGYTFGSGTRLTVV.

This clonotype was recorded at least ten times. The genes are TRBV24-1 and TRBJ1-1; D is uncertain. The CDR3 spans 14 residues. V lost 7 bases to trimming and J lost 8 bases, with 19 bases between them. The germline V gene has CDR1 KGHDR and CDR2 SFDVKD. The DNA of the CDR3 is TGTGCCACCAGAGGAGGAGAGGCATTTACAGAAGCTTTCTTT. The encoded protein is CATRGGEAFTEAFF.

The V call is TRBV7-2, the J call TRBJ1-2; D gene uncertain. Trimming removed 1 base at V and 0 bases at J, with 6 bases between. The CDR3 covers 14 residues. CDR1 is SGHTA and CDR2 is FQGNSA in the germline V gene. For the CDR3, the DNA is TGTGCCAGCAGCTTAGGGTGGGCTAACTATGGCTACACCTTC. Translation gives CASSLGWANYGYTF.

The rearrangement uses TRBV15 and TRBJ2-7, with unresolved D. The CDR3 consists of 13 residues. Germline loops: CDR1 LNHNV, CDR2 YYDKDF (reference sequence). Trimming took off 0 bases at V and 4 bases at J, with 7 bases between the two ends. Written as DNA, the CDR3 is TGTGCCACCAGCAGAGATCTGAGTTACGAGCAGTACTTC. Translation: CATSRDLSYEQYF.

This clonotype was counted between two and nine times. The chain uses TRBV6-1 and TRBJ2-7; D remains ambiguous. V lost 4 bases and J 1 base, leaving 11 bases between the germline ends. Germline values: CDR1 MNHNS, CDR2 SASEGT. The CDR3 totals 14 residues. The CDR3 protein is CASSVEGYSYEQYF. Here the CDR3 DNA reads TGTGCCAGCAGTGTTGAAGGGTATTCCTACGAGCAGTACTTC.

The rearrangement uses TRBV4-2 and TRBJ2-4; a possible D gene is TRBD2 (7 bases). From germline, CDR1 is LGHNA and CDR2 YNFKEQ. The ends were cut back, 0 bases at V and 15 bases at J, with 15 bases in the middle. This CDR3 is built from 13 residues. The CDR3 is CASSQDPGGAWYF. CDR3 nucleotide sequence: TGTGCCAGCAGCCAAGACCCTGGGGGGGCATGGTACTTC.

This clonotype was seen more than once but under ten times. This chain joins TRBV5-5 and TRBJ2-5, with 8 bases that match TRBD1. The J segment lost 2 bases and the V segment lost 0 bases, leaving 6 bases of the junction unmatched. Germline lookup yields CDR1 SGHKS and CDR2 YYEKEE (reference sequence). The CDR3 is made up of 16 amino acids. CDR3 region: CASSLGAGTGQETQYF. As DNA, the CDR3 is TGTGCCAGCAGCTTGGGTGCCGGGACAGGACAAGAGACCCAGTACTTC.

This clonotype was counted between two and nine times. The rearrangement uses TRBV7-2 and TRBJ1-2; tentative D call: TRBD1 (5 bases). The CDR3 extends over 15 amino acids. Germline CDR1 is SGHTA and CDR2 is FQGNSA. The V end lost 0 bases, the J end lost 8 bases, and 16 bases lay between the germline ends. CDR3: CASSLAQRGAGGYTF. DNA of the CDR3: TGTGCCAGCAGCTTAGCGCAGAGGGGCGCGGGGGGCTACACCTTC. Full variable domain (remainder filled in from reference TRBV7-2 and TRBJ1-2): GAGVSQSPSNKVTEKGKDVELRCDPISGHTALYWYRQSLGQGLEFLIYFQGNSAPDKSGLPSDRFSAERTGGSVSTLTIQRTQQEDSAVYLCASSLAQRGAGGYTFGSGTRLTVV.

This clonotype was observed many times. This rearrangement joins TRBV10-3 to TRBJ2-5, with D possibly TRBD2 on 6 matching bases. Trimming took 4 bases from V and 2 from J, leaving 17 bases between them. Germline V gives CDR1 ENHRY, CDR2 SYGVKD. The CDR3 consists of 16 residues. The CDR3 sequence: CAISVGISGPQETQYF. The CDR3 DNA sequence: TGTGCCATCAGTGTTGGTATTAGCGGCCCTCAAGAGACCCAGTACTTC.

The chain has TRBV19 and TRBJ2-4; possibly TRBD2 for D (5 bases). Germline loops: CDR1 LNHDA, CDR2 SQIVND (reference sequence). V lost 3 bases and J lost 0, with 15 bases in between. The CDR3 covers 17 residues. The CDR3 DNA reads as TGTGCCAGTAGTATCGCTTTAGATGGGAGAGCCAAAAACATTCAGTACTTC. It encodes CASSIALDGRAKNIQYF.

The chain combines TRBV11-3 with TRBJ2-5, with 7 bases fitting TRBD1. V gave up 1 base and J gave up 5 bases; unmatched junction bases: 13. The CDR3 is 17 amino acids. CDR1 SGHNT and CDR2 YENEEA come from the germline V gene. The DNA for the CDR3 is TGTGCCAGCAGCTTAGTCAACAAGACAGGGTTCGGCGAGACCCAGTACTTC. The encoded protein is CASSLVNKTGFGETQYF. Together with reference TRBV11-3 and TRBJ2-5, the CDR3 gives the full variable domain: EAGVVQSPRYKIIEKKQPVAFWCNPISGHNTLYWYLQNLGQGPELLIRYENEEAVDDSQLPKDRFSAERLKGVDSTLKIQPAELGDSAVYLCASSLVNKTGFGETQYFGPGTRLLVL.

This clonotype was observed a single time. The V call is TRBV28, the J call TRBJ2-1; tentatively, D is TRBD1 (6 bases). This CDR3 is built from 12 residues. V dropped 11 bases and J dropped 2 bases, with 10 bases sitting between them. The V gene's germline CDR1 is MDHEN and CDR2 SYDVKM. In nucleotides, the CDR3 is TGTGCCGGGGGCGGCGCCTACAATGAGCAGTTCTTC. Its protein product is CAGGGAYNEQFF. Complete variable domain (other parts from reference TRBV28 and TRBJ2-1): DVKVTQSSRYLVKRTGEKVFLECVQDMDHENMFWYRQDPGLGLRLIYFSYDVKMKEKGDIPEGYSVSREKKERFSLILESASTNQTSMYLCAGGGAYNEQFFGPGTRLTVL.